This T cell receptor (beta chain) is from a study of T cells after posttransplantation cyclophosphamide. This clone was counted ten times or more. Its antigen remains unknown. The table came from immunoSEQ multiplex PCR; TCRdb's copy has only in-frame clones and leaves some out. Found here are tens of thousands of clones, no singletons; the ten largest cover about 6.2%. V dropped 3 bases and J dropped 9; count of bases not matched to a gene: 11. Germline V gives CDR1 SGDLS, CDR2 YYNGEE. The CDR3 is 16 amino acids. Study observations and caveats: Recipient CMV seropositivity and CMV reactivation strongly tracked TRB clonality.

Peripheral blood was collected from the related graft donor on the marrow donation day. This sequence originates from a man aged 25-45 years in good health and a related stem cell transplant donor. The V gene is TRBV9, the J gene TRBJ2-1; TRBD2 agrees at 11 bases. Sequencing was performed on PBMCs. This CDR3 reads CASSDRLAGSLGEQFF. The CDR3 region has the DNA TGTGCCAGCAGCGACCGACTAGCGGGGTCCCTAGGTGAGCAGTTCTTC.